These 21 T cell receptor beta chains originate from one sample sequenced in a study of blood T cells in healthy people across ages. A second PCR, run for roughly 7 to 12 cycles, used a sample-barcoded 5' primer plus a J-beta primer mix. TCRdb analysed the 5' RACE reads with MiXCR anew, one entry per CDR3 protein. Of about 900,000 distinct CDR3 sequences in the sample, 60% to 80% are singletons; the top ten hold roughly 25%. The specimen sequenced was blood. The receptors stem from a man aged 25-40 years in good health.

J is TRBJ1-1 and V is TRBV29-1; TRBD1 matches 7 bases. The CDR3 contains 12 residues. Germline trimming cut 7 bases from V and 4 bases from J; bases unmatched to any gene: 6. Looked up from germline, CDR1 is SQVTM and CDR2 is ANQGSEA. CDR3 DNA sequence: TGCAGCGCTACACAGGGGACCACTGAAGCTTTCTTT. Protein sequence: CSATQGTTEAFF.

The chain recombines TRBV4-3 with TRBJ2-7; 9 bases are shared with TRBD1. V shed 1 base and J 6 bases; nucleotides not matched to a gene: 4. The germline V gene encodes CDR1 LGHNA and CDR2 YSLEER. The CDR3 covers 14 residues. The CDR3 DNA reads as TGCGCCAGCAGCCAAGTCCGGGACAGGGCCGAGCAGTACTTC. Amino acid sequence: CASSQVRDRAEQYF.

In its sample, this clonotype was seen a few times. The rearrangement joins TRBV20-1 to TRBJ2-7, with TRBD2 matching over 10 bases. The trim removed 4 bases at V and 1 base at J, leaving 13 bases unmatched. CDR3 size: 17 residues. Per the germline V gene, CDR1 is DFQATT and CDR2 is SNEGSKA (reference sequence). CDR3 in amino acids: CSAKERGGRRGSYEQYF. The CDR3 coding sequence is TGCAGTGCTAAAGAGCGGGGGGGCCGTCGAGGGTCCTACGAGCAGTACTTC.

The chain uses TRBV7-2 and TRBJ1-2; TRBD1 agrees at 8 bases. This CDR3 contains 14 residues. Germline CDR1 and CDR2: SGHTA and FQGNSA. After removal of 5 bases from V and 8 bases from J, the junction contained 10 bases not matched to a gene. CDR3: CASSLRQGQDGYTF. The DNA for the CDR3 is TGTGCCAGCAGCCTAAGACAGGGGCAGGACGGCTACACCTTC. Supplemented by reference TRBV7-2 and TRBJ1-2, the full variable domain reads GAGVSQSPSNKVTEKGKDVELRCDPISGHTALYWYRQSLGQGLEFLIYFQGNSAPDKSGLPSDRFSAERTGGSVSTLTIQRTQQEDSAVYLCASSLRQGQDGYTFGSGTRLTVV.

This clonotype was counted once. This chain uses TRBV7-9 with TRBJ2-1; D is undetermined. Germline V CDR1 and CDR2: SEHNR, FQNEAQ (reference sequence). This CDR3 is 15 amino acids long. The ends were cut back, 5 bases at V and 2 bases at J, with 13 bases in the middle. This chain's CDR3 is CASSSRTQPYNEQFF. CDR3 nucleotides: TGTGCCAGCAGCAGCAGGACGCAACCCTACAATGAGCAGTTCTTC.

This rearrangement joins TRBV20-1 to TRBJ2-3; D is uncertain. The germline gives CDR1 DFQATT, CDR2 SNEGSKA (reference sequence). V was clipped by 0 bases and J by 0 bases, with 4 bases between them. This CDR3 has 13 residues. CDR3 sequence: CSAREYSTDTQYF. In DNA, the CDR3 is TGCAGTGCTAGAGAGTATAGCACAGATACGCAGTATTTT.

This chain joins TRBV29-1 and TRBJ2-7, with TRBD2 as a possible D gene (6 bases). Between the trimmed V and J ends, which lost 6 bases and 3 bases, there was a span of 18 bases. Germline V gene lookup returns CDR1 SQVTM and CDR2 ANQGSEA. The CDR3 has 14 amino acids. CDR3 protein: CSVMGGGNGYEQYF. The CDR3 coding sequence is TGCAGCGTCATGGGTGGGGGGAATGGCTACGAGCAGTACTTC.

The V and J genes are TRBV27 and TRBJ1-2; the match to TRBD1 covers 7 bases. CDR3 length: 14 amino acids. Trimming removed 4 bases from V and 7 bases from J; junction bases left unmatched: 9. CDR1 is MNHEY and CDR2 is SMNVEV in the germline V gene (reference sequence). The DNA of the CDR3 is TGTGCCAGCAGTTCCAGGGGGTTGGGAGGTGGCTACACCTTC. Translating it yields CASSSRGLGGGYTF.

The V call is TRBV6-5, the J call TRBJ2-5; TRBD1 is a possible D gene (6 bases). The germline gives CDR1 MNHEY, CDR2 SVGAGI. This CDR3 is 17 amino acids long. The V end lost 0 bases, the J end lost 5 bases, and 19 bases lay between the germline ends. CDR3 sequence (DNA): TGTGCCAGCAGTTACTCTAGAATCGGACAGATTGGGGAGACCCAGTACTTC. Translating it yields CASSYSRIGQIGETQYF.

DNA of the CDR3: TGCGCCAGCAGCCAAACAAGACAGGGCGGGTACGAGCAGTACTTC. This sequence encodes CASSQTRQGGYEQYF. This chain connects TRBV4-3 to TRBJ2-7; 7 bases align to TRBD1. V trimming: 2 bases; J trimming: 4 bases; junction bases outside the gene matches: 8. The CDR3 contains 15 residues. Germline lookup yields CDR1 LGHNA and CDR2 YSLEER.

The chain uses TRBV5-1 and TRBJ2-1; D remains unclear. This CDR3 has 16 amino acids. CDR1 and CDR2 from the germline V gene are SGHRS and YFSETQ. Trimming left V 0 bases short and J 5 bases short, with 15 bases between. The CDR3 sequence: CASSLEKVYRDNEQFF. CDR3 DNA sequence: TGCGCCAGCAGCTTGGAAAAGGTCTACCGCGACAATGAGCAGTTCTTC.

A few counts support this clonotype. V usage is TRBV10-3 and J usage is TRBJ2-5; 8 nucleotides align to TRBD2. The CDR3 has 17 amino acids. Unmatched junction bases numbered 12, after V lost 5 bases and J lost 1 base. Per germline, CDR1 ENHRY and CDR2 SYGVKD. CDR3 loop: CAISSGVSGVRQETQYF. The CDR3 DNA sequence: TGTGCCATCAGTAGCGGGGTTAGCGGGGTTCGCCAAGAGACCCAGTACTTC.

This clonotype was counted at least ten times. CDR3 coding DNA: TGTGCCAGCAGCTTAGCGACAGGGTTTCGTGAGCAGTTCTTC. It encodes CASSLATGFREQFF. The chain has TRBV7-2 and TRBJ2-1, with 7 nucleotides matching TRBD1. J lost 9 bases, V lost 0 bases, and 5 bases had no gene match. Looked up from germline, CDR1 is SGHTA and CDR2 is FQGNSA. The CDR3 has 14 amino acids.

This sequence joins TRBV6-5 and TRBJ2-3, with no clear D. V was pared by 5 bases and J by 6 bases, with 15 bases between. Germline CDR1 and CDR2: MNHEY and SVGAGI. This CDR3 region has 14 residues. CDR3 nucleotide sequence: TGTGCCAGCAGTCAGACCCCACGAGGCGATACGCAGTATTTT. Protein sequence: CASSQTPRGDTQYF.

The chain has TRBV20-1 and TRBJ1-6; D unclear. CDR1 and CDR2 (germline): DFQATT, SNEGSKA (reference sequence). The CDR3 is 13 residues long. Trimming cost V 3 bases and J 13 bases, with 16 bases left between them. The CDR3 DNA sequence: TGCAGTGCTAGGGGATTTACTGAGTCGCCCCTCCACTTT. It is translated as CSARGFTESPLHF.

The chain couples TRBV11-2 to TRBJ2-7; D perhaps matches TRBD1 (6 bases). Between the trimmed V and J ends, which lost 2 bases and 2 bases, there was a span of 13 bases. The CDR3 loop spans 15 amino acids. In germline, CDR1 is SGHAT, CDR2 FQNNGV. CDR3 bases: TGTGCCAGCAGCTTACAGGGGACGGGCCCCTACGAGCAGTACTTC. This gives the protein CASSLQGTGPYEQYF.

The gene calls are TRBV4-2 and TRBJ2-2; D is uncertain. V gave up 2 bases and J gave up 4 bases, with 5 bases separating them. The CDR3 is made up of 13 amino acids. Germline loops: CDR1 LGHNA, CDR2 YNFKEQ. CDR3 bases: TGTGCCAGCAGCCAACCCGGCACCGGGGAGCTGTTTTTT. It translates to CASSQPGTGELFF.

The V and J genes are TRBV28 and TRBJ1-1; the D gene is possibly TRBD1 (5 bases). Germline V gene sequence: CDR1 MDHEN, CDR2 SYDVKM. The CDR3 covers 13 residues. Trimming removed 3 bases at V and 10 bases at J, with 15 bases between. CDR3 bases: TGTGCCAGCAGTTTGTGGGGGGGAACCGCAGCTTTCTTT. Its translation: CASSLWGGTAAFF.

The CDR3 region is CASSVDGTSGETQYF. Written as DNA, the CDR3 is TGTGCCAGCAGCGTAGACGGGACTAGTGGAGAGACCCAGTACTTC. The chain combines TRBV9 with TRBJ2-5; 8 bases match TRBD2. Per the germline V gene, CDR1 is SGDLS and CDR2 is YYNGEE. The CDR3 has 15 amino acids. The V and J ends lost 0 bases and 4 bases, in that order; junction bases with no gene match: 5.

This rearrangement joins TRBV4-2 to TRBJ1-5; no definite D call. CDR3 length equals 16 residues. Germline CDR1 is LGHNA and CDR2 is YNFKEQ. Deletions cut 4 bases from V and 7 bases from J, with 20 bases between. Written as DNA, the CDR3 is TGTGCCAGCAGCCTCCGGCCCGGAGCGGTGGAGCAGCCCCAGCATTTT. This sequence encodes CASSLRPGAVEQPQHF.

This clonotype was detected a few times. The chain couples TRBV5-1 to TRBJ2-2, with 9 bases lining up with TRBD2. The V gene end was trimmed by 4 bases and the J gene end by 5 bases; junction bases not matched to a gene: 12. The CDR3 consists of 17 residues. Germline V CDR1 and CDR2: SGHRS, YFSETQ. In DNA form, the CDR3 reads TGCGCCAGCAGCCCGGTACCGGGACTAGCTGGAACCGGGGAGCTGTTTTTT. Protein: CASSPVPGLAGTGELFF.